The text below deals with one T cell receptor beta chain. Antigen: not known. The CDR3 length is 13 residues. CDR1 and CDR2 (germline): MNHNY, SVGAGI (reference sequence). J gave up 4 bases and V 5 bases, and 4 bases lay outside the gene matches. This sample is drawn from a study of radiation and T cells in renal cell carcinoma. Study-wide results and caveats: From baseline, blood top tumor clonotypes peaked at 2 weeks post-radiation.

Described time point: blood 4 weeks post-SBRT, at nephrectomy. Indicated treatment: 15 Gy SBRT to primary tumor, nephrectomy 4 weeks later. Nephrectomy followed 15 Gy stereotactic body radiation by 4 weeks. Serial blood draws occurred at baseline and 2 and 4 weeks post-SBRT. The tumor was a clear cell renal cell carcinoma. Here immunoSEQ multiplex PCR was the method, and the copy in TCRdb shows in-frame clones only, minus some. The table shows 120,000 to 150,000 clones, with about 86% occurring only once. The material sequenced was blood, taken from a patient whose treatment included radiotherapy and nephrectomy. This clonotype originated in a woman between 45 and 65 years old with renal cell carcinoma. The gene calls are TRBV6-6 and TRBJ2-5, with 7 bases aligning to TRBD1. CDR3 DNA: TGTGCCAGCAGTGTACAGGGGAGAGAGACCCAGTACTTC. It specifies CASSVQGRETQYF.